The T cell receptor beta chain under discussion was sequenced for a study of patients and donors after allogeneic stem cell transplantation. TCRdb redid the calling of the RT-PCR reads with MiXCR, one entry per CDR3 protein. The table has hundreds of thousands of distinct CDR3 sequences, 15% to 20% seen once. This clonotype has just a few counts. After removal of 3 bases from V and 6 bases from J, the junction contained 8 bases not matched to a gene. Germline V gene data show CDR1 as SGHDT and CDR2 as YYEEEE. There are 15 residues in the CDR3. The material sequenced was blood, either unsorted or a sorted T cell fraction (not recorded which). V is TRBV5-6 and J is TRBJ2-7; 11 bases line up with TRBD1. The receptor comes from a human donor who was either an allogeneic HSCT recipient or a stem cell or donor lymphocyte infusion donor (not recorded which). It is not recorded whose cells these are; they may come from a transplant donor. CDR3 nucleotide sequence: TGTGCCAGCAGCTCCTCCCGGACAGGGGGCCTCGAGCAGTACTTC. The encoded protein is CASSSSRTGGLEQYF. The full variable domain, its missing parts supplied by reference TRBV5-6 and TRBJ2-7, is DAGVTQSPTHLIKTRGQQVTLRCSPKSGHDTVSWYQQALGQGPQFIFQYYEEEERQRGNFPDRFSGHQFPNYSSELNVNALLLGDSALYLCASSSSRTGGLEQYFGPGTRLTVT.